Shown below are 25 T cell receptor beta chains from a single sample sequenced in a study of blood T cell repertoires in COVID-19. The repertoire was sequenced with immunoSEQ multiplex PCR; TCRdb's copy has only in-frame clones and lacks some. The repertoire holds about 180,000 clones, with more than 70% as singletons. Sequencing input: PBMCs or T cells enriched from blood (not recorded which). These receptors originate from a woman between 25 and 40 years old who had recovered from COVID-19.

The CDR3 sequence is CASSPDRRAQGAPYYGYTF. For the CDR3, the DNA is TGTGCCAGTAGTCCCGACCGGCGGGCCCAGGGGGCCCCCTACTATGGCTACACCTTC. The chain employs TRBV19 and TRBJ1-2; TRBD1 matches 8 bases. V was clipped by 5 bases and J by 3 bases; unmatched bases: 20. This CDR3 is 19 amino acids long. Looked up from germline, CDR1 is LNHDA and CDR2 is SQIVND (reference sequence).

The sample holds one count of this clone. The genes are TRBV19 and TRBJ1-3; no clear D gene. CDR1 and CDR2 (germline): LNHDA, SQIVND (reference sequence). Trimming removed 3 bases from V and 0 bases from J, with 9 bases in between. This CDR3 has 15 residues. The CDR3 coding sequence is TGTGCCAGTAGTATTATCGGGAACTCTGGAAACACCATATATTTT. This codes for CASSIIGNSGNTIYF.

This clone came up many times. The rearrangement uses TRBV18 and TRBJ1-6, with TRBD1 identical over 9 bases. V trimming: 3 bases; J trimming: 9 bases; junction bases outside the gene matches: 6. Germline V CDR1 and CDR2: KGHSH, LQKENI. This CDR3 is built from 15 residues. CDR3 in amino acids: CASSPAGTGSSPLHF. The CDR3 DNA reads TGTGCCAGCTCACCTGCCGGGACAGGGTCTTCACCCCTCCACTTT.

The chain has TRBV4-1 and TRBJ2-1; TRBD2 is a possible D gene (6 bases). The CDR3 contains 16 residues. The germline V and J ends were trimmed by 3 bases and 0 bases, with 12 bases remaining between them. Per germline, CDR1 MGHRA and CDR2 YSYEKL. CDR3 in amino acids: CASSHPGLPSYNEQFF. For the CDR3, the DNA is TGCGCCAGCAGCCACCCGGGACTCCCCTCCTACAATGAGCAGTTCTTC.

The chain recombines TRBV20-1 with TRBJ1-2, with D uncertain. Germline lookup yields CDR1 DFQATT and CDR2 SNEGSKA (reference sequence). V was pared by 6 bases and J by 3 bases, with 8 bases between. The CDR3 runs to 11 residues. The CDR3 reads CSAQEDYGYTF. The CDR3 DNA sequence: TGCAGTGCCCAAGAGGACTATGGCTACACCTTC.

The rearrangement links TRBV28 to TRBJ1-4; TRBD1 matches at 9 bases. V lost 6 bases and J lost 7; bases outside the gene matches: 6. The germline V gene encodes CDR1 MDHEN and CDR2 SYDVKM. The CDR3 covers 14 residues. The CDR3 protein is CASRATGGGEKLFF. The DNA of the CDR3 is TGTGCCAGCAGGGCGACAGGGGGTGGTGAAAAACTGTTTTTT.

J is TRBJ2-7 and V is TRBV18; 9 nucleotides match TRBD2. CDR1 and CDR2 (germline): KGHSH, LQKENI. This CDR3 spans 16 amino acids. V shed 3 bases and J 3 bases; nucleotides not matched to a gene: 9. CDR3 residues: CASSPDVTSGDYEQYF. CDR3 in DNA: TGTGCCAGCTCACCCGACGTGACTAGCGGCGACTACGAGCAGTACTTC.

The count of this clone is one. The chain is built from TRBV11-2 and TRBJ2-6, with TRBD1 as a possible D gene (5 bases). Germline V CDR1 and CDR2: SGHAT, FQNNGV. Trimming pared 2 bases from V and 3 bases from J, leaving 5 bases between. The CDR3 is 14 amino acids. The CDR3 DNA is TGTGCCAGCAGCTTACAGGGTGGGGCCAACGTCCTGACTTTC. Translated: CASSLQGGANVLTF.

This chain connects TRBV7-2 to TRBJ1-2, with TRBD1 matching 9 bases. CDR3 length: 15 residues. The junction had 9 bases not matched to a gene; V was cut back by 5 bases and J by 5 bases. From germline, CDR1 is SGHTA and CDR2 FQGNSA. The chain's CDR3 is CASSPGTGNGYGYTF. In nucleotides, the CDR3 is TGTGCCAGCAGCCCTGGGACAGGGAATGGGTATGGCTACACCTTC. The full variable domain, its missing parts supplied by reference TRBV7-2 and TRBJ1-2, is GAGVSQSPSNKVTEKGKDVELRCDPISGHTALYWYRQSLGQGLEFLIYFQGNSAPDKSGLPSDRFSAERTGGSVSTLTIQRTQQEDSAVYLCASSPGTGNGYGYTFGSGTRLTVV.

The chain joins TRBV29-1 to TRBJ2-1, with 8 bases lining up with TRBD2. Germline V lookup: CDR1 SQVTM, CDR2 ANQGSEA. The CDR3 is 14 residues long. V lost 3 bases to trimming and J lost 3 bases; unmatched junction nucleotides: 4. The CDR3 protein is CSVEKAGVYNEQFF. The CDR3 bases are TGCAGCGTTGAGAAAGCGGGAGTCTACAATGAGCAGTTCTTC.

CDR3 sequence reads: CASGLGLARSYNEQFF. The CDR3, as DNA: TGTGCTAGTGGATTAGGGCTAGCGAGGTCCTACAATGAGCAGTTCTTC. The V gene is TRBV12-5, the J gene TRBJ2-1; tentatively, D is TRBD2 (6 bases). The ends were cut back, 6 bases at V and 1 base at J, with 16 bases in the middle. The CDR3 consists of 16 residues. The germline gives CDR1 LGHNT, CDR2 FRNRAP.

This clone was counted a single time. This sequence joins TRBV7-8 and TRBJ1-2, with 8 nucleotides matching TRBD1. With V trimmed by 5 bases and J by 8 bases, 10 bases remained unmatched. The CDR3 consists of 14 residues. In germline, CDR1 is SGHVS, CDR2 FQNEAQ. DNA of the CDR3: TGTGCCAGCAGCACCCGGACAGGGAGGGAAGGCTACACCTTC. Translated, it gives CASSTRTGREGYTF.

Here the CDR3 reads CASKEAGELFF. The CDR3 DNA follows: TGTGCCAGCAAAGAGGCCGGGGAGCTGTTTTTT. V usage is TRBV2 and J usage is TRBJ2-2; D not resolved. There are 11 residues in the CDR3. From germline, CDR1 is SNHLY and CDR2 FYNNEI. V was cut by 7 bases and J by 6 bases, with 6 bases left in between.

This clone was observed once. The chain links TRBV18 to TRBJ1-2; D possibly corresponds to TRBD1 (5 bases). Germline V gene lookup returns CDR1 KGHSH and CDR2 LQKENI. The CDR3 has 14 amino acids. Trimming left V 0 bases short and J 6 bases short, with 11 bases between. In DNA, the CDR3 is TGTGCCAGCTCACCACCCTCCAGGGTCAATGGCTACACCTTC. It yields the protein CASSPPSRVNGYTF.

This chain links TRBV25-1 with TRBJ2-7, with D unclear. The CDR3 contains 15 residues. V lost 1 base and J lost 0, with 10 bases in between. Germline V gene sequence: CDR1 MGHDK, CDR2 SYGVNS. In nucleotides, the CDR3 is TGTGCCAGCAGTGAATCGAGAGGTCTCTCCTACGAGCAGTACTTC. It codes for CASSESRGLSYEQYF.

This sequence joins TRBV18 and TRBJ2-6; D gene uncertain. The germline CDR1 and CDR2 sequences are KGHSH and LQKENI. CDR3 length: 14 amino acids. V gave up 0 bases and J gave up 8 bases, with 8 bases separating them. The CDR3 region is CASSPPRSTNVLTF. DNA of the CDR3: TGTGCCAGCTCACCACCTAGGAGTACCAACGTCCTGACTTTC.

The chain combines TRBV19 with TRBJ2-1; possibly TRBD1 for D (6 bases). The germline V and J ends were trimmed by 1 base and 4 bases, with 11 bases remaining between them. CDR1 and CDR2 (germline): LNHDA, SQIVND (reference sequence). CDR3 length equals 15 residues. The CDR3 loop is CASSIVQGHYNEQFF. The CDR3 DNA follows: TGTGCCAGTAGTATAGTGCAGGGGCATTACAATGAGCAGTTCTTC.

This clone was seen more than once but under ten times. This chain uses TRBV25-1 with TRBJ2-7; no clear D gene. CDR3 size: 12 residues. The V gene's germline CDR1 is MGHDK and CDR2 SYGVNS. Trimming removed 4 bases at V and 4 bases at J, with 8 bases between. The CDR3 loop reads CASSVGVYEQYF. The DNA for the CDR3 is TGTGCCAGCAGTGTAGGAGTGTACGAGCAGTACTTC.

The rearrangement links TRBV15 to TRBJ2-1; 13 positions match TRBD2. Germline-derived CDR1 and CDR2 are LNHNV and YYDKDF (reference sequence). The CDR3 covers 17 residues. With 5 bases clipped from V and 8 bases from J, the junction kept 12 bases outside the gene matches. The CDR3 spells CATSEGLAGDYRDEQFF. CDR3 DNA: TGTGCCACCAGCGAAGGACTAGCGGGAGATTACCGAGATGAGCAGTTCTTC.

V usage is TRBV6-1 and J usage is TRBJ2-7; unclear D gene. Germline assignment: CDR1 MNHNS and CDR2 SASEGT. V was clipped by 2 bases and J by 7 bases, with 9 bases between them. This CDR3 region has 12 residues. CDR3 sequence (DNA): TGTGCCAGCAGTGAACCGGAGAGGGAGCAGTACTTC. Translation gives CASSEPEREQYF.

This chain links TRBV3-1 (or the pseudogene TRBV3-2) with TRBJ1-3; D is unclear. Deletions cut 3 bases from V and 0 bases from J, with 12 bases between. The germline gives CDR1 LGHDT, CDR2 YNNKEL (reference sequence). This CDR3 has 16 amino acids. CDR3 DNA: TGTGCCAGCAGCCAGCACAGCGGCCTCTCTGGAAACACCATATATTTT. Its protein product is CASSQHSGLSGNTIYF.

The chain carries TRBV28 and TRBJ2-3; D is perhaps TRBD2 (6 bases). The V and J ends lost 5 bases and 8 bases respectively, with 11 bases between them. The CDR3 is 12 residues long. Germline CDR1 MDHEN, CDR2 SYDVKM. The CDR3 nucleotides read TGTGCCAGCAGTGACATAGCGGCTACGCAGTATTTT. It is translated as CASSDIAATQYF.

This chain joins TRBV2 and TRBJ2-1; tentative D call: TRBD1 (6 bases). The CDR3 loop spans 14 amino acids. CDR1 SNHLY and CDR2 FYNNEI come from the germline V gene. V was cut by 5 bases and J by 8 bases, with 16 bases left in between. This CDR3 reads CASSRQELSDEQFF. The CDR3 coding sequence is TGTGCCAGCAGTAGACAGGAGTTATCGGATGAGCAGTTCTTC.

The chain has TRBV3-1 (or the pseudogene TRBV3-2) and TRBJ1-3; 11 positions match TRBD1. The length of the CDR3 is 17 residues. Germline trimming cut 2 bases from V and 2 bases from J; bases unmatched to any gene: 5. Germline CDR1 and CDR2: LGHDT and YNNKEL (reference sequence). The CDR3 loop is CASSQRGTGGAGNTIYF. Here the CDR3 DNA reads TGTGCCAGCAGCCAAAGGGGGACAGGGGGTGCTGGAAACACCATATATTTT.

This sequence joins TRBV19 and TRBJ2-2; D is unclear. The CDR3 is 17 amino acids. The germline V gene has CDR1 LNHDA and CDR2 SQIVND (reference sequence). Trimming took off 4 bases at V and 5 bases at J, with 20 bases between the two ends. CDR3 nucleotides: TGTGCCAGTAGTAATACTTTGACTCAGATGTTTACCGGGGAGCTGTTTTTT. Its translation: CASSNTLTQMFTGELFF.